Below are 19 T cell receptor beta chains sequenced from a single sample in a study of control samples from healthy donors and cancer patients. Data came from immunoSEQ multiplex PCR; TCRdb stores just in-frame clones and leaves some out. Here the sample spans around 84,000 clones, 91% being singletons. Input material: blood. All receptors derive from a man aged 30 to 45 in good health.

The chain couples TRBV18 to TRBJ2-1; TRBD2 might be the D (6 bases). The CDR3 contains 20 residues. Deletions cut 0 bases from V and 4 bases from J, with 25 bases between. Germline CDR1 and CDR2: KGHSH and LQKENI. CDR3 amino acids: CASSPPLADPTSTKYNEQFF. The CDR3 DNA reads TGTGCCAGCTCACCACCGTTAGCGGACCCCACTTCTACTAAGTACAATGAGCAGTTCTTC.

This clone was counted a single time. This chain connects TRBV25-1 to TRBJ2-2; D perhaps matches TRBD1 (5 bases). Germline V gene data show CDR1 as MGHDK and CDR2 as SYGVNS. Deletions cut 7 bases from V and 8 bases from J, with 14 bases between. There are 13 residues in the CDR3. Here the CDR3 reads CASTGQTRGELFF. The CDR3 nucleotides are TGTGCCAGCACTGGACAAACCCGGGGGGAGCTGTTTTTT.

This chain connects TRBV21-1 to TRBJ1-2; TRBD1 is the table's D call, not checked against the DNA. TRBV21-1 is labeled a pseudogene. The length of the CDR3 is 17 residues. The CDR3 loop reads CASSKEISGTGGNGYTF. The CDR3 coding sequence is TGTGCCAGCAGCAAAGAGATATCCGGGACAGGGGGGAATGGCTACACCTTC.

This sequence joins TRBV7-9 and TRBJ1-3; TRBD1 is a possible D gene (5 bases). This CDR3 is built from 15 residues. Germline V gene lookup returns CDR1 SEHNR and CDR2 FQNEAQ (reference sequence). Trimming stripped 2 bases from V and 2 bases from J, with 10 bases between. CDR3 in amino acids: CASSLLPGPGNTIYF. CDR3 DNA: TGTGCCAGCAGCTTACTCCCGGGACCTGGAAACACCATATATTTT.

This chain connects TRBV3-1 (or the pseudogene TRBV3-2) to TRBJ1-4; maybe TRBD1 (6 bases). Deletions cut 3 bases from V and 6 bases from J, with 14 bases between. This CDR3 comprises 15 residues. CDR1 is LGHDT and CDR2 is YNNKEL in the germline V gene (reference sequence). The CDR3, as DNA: TGTGCCAGCAGCCAGCCAGGGCAGGGGCATGAAAAACTGTTTTTT. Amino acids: CASSQPGQGHEKLFF.

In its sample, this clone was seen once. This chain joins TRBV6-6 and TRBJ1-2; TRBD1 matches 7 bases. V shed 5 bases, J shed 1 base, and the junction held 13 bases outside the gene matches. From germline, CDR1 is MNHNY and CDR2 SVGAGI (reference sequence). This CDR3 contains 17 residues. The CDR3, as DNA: TGTGCCAGCAGTCCGGTGGTGGACAGGTCCTTTAACTATGGCTACACCTTC. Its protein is CASSPVVDRSFNYGYTF.

The CDR3 is CASSGQGADTQYF. CDR3 DNA sequence: TGTGCCAGCAGCGGACAGGGTGCCGATACGCAGTATTTT. This chain joins TRBV3-1 (or the pseudogene TRBV3-2) and TRBJ2-3; 8 bases align to TRBD1. This CDR3 is 13 amino acids long. Losses at the gene ends were 5 bases for V and 6 bases for J; bases not matched to a gene: 4. Germline V gene data show CDR1 as LGHDT and CDR2 as YNNKEL (reference sequence).

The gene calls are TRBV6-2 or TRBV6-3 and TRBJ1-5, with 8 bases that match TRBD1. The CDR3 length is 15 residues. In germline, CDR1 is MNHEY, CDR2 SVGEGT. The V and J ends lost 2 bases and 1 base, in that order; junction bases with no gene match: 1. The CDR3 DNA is TGTGCCAGCAGTTACGGGGACAGGAGCAATCAGCCCCAGCATTTT. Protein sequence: CASSYGDRSNQPQHF.

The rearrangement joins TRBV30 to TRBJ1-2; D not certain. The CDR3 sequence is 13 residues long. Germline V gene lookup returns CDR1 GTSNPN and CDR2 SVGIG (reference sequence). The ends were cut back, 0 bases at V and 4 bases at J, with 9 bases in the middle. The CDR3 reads CAWSVSSVYGYTF. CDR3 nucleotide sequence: TGTGCCTGGAGTGTCTCGTCAGTCTATGGCTACACCTTC.

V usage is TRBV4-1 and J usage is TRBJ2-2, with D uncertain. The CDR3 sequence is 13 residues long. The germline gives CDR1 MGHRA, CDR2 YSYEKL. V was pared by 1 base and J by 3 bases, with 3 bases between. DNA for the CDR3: TGCGCCAGCAGCCAAGTCGACACCGGGGAGCTGTTTTTT. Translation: CASSQVDTGELFF.

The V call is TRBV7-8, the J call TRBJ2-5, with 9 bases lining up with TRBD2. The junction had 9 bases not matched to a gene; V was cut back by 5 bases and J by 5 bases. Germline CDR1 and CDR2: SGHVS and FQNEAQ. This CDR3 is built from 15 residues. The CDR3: CASSPVGGGAETQYF. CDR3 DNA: TGTGCCAGCAGCCCCGTAGGCGGGGGGGCCGAGACCCAGTACTTC.

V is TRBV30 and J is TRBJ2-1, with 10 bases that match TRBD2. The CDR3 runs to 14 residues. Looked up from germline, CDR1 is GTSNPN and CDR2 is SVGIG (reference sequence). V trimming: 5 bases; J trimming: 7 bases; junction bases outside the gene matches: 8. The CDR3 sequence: CAWLGLAGVNEQFF. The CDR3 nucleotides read TGTGCCTGGCTCGGGCTAGCGGGAGTGAATGAGCAGTTCTTC.

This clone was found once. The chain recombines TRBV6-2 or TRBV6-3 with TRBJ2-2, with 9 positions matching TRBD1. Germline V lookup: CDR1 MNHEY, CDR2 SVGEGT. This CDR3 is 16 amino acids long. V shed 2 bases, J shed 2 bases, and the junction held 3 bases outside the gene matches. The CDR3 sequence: CASSYTDRGNTGELFF. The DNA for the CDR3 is TGTGCCAGCAGTTACACGGACAGGGGTAACACCGGGGAGCTGTTTTTT.

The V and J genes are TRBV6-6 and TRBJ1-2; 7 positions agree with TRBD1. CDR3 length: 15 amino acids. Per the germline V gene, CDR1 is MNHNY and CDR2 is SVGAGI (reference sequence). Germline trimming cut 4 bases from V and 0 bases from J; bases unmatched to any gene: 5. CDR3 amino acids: CASSWGQLANYGYTF. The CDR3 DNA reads TGTGCCAGCAGTTGGGGACAGTTAGCTAACTATGGCTACACCTTC.

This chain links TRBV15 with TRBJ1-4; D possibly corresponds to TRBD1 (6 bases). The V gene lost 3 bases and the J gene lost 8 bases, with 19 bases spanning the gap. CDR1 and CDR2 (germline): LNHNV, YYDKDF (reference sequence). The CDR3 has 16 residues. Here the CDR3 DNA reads TGTGCCACCAGCAGTGATCGAGGGAGGGGGGAAGAAAAACTGTTTTTT. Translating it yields CATSSDRGRGEEKLFF.

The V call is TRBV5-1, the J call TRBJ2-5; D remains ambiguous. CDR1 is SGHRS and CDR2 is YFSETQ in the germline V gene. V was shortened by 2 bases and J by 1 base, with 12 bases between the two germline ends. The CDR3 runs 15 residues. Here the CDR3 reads CASSFYPGRQETQYF. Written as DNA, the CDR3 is TGCGCCAGCAGCTTTTACCCAGGCCGCCAAGAGACCCAGTACTTC.

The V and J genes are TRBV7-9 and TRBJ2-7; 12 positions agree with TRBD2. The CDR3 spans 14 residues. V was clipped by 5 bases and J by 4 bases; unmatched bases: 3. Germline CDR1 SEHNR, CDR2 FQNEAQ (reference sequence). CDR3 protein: CASSATSGSYEQYF. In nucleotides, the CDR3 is TGTGCCAGCAGCGCGACTAGCGGGAGTTACGAGCAGTACTTC.

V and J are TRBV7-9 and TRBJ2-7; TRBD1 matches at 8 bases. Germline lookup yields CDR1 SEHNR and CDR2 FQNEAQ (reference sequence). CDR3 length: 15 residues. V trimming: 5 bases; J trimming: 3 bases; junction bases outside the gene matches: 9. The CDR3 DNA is TGTGCCAGCAGCCCCCCCGCCGGACAGGGCTACGAGCAGTACTTC. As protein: CASSPPAGQGYEQYF.

Written as DNA, the CDR3 is TGCAGCGTTGAATACCCAGCGACAGGGCGAGCCGAAAAACTGTTTTTT. Its protein is CSVEYPATGRAEKLFF. The rearrangement links TRBV29-1 to TRBJ1-4; 7 bases match TRBD1. Germline V gene sequence: CDR1 SQVTM, CDR2 ANQGSEA. CDR3 length: 16 amino acids. With 2 bases clipped from V and 8 bases from J, the junction kept 14 bases outside the gene matches. Using reference TRBV29-1 and TRBJ1-4 for the parts outside the CDR3, the full variable domain is SAVISQKPSRDICQRGTSLTIQCQVDSQVTMMFWYRQQPGQSLTLIATANQGSEATYESGFVIDKFPISRPNLTFSTLTVSNMSPEDSSIYLCSVEYPATGRAEKLFFGSGTQLSVL.